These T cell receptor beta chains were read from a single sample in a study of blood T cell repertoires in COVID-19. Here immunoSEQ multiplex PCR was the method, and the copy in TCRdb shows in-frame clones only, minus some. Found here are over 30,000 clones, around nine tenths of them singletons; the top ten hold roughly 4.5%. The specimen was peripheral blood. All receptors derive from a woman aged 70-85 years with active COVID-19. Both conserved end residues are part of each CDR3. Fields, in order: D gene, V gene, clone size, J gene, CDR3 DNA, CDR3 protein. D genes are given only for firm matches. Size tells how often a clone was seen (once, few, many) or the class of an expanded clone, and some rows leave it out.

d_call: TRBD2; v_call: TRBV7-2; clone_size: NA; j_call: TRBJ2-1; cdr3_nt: TGTGCCAGCAGCTTGGGAGGGACTAGCGGGGGGAATGAGCAGTTCTTC; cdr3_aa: CASSLGGTSGGNEQFF
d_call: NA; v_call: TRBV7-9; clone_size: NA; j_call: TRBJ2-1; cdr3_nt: TGTGCCAGCAGCTTGGGTCCCAGAGGCAATGAGCAGTTCTTC; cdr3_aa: CASSLGPRGNEQFF
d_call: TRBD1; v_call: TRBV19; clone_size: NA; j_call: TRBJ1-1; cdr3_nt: TGTGCCACCGGGCCCTCAGGGGGCACTGAAGCTTTCTTT; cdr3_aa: CATGPSGGTEAFF
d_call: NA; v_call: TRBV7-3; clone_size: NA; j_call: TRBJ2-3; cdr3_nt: TGTGCCAGCAGCTTAACCGGGACTCCCGCGAGGGCAGATACGCAGTATTTT; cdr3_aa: CASSLTGTPARADTQYF
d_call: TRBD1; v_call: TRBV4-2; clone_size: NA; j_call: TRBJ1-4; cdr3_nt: TGTGCCAGCAGCCAAGATCCCAACAGGGGAGATGCAACTAATGAAAAACTGTTTTTT; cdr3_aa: CASSQDPNRGDATNEKLFF
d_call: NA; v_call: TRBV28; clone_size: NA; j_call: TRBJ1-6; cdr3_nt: TGTGCCAGCAGGCCATCAGGGACACCCCTCCACTTT; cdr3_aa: CASRPSGTPLHF
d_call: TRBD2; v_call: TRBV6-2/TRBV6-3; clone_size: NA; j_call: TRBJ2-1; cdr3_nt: TGTGCCAGCAGCGGGACTAGCCCGAGCTCCTACAATGAGCAGTTCTTC; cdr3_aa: CASSGTSPSSYNEQFF
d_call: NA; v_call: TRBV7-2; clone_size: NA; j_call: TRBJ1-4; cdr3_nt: TGTGCCAGCAGCGAAGGCGGACTGGGTGAAAAACTGTTTTTT; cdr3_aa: CASSEGGLGEKLFF
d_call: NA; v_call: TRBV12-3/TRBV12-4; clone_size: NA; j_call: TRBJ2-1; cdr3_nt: TGTGCCAGCAGCCTGGGGCTGGATGAGCAGTTCTTC; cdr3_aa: CASSLGLDEQFF
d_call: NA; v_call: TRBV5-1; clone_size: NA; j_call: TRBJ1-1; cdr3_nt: TGCGCCAGCAGCTTTAACTCAGGGTCGGAGACTGAAGCTTTCTTT; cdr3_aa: CASSFNSGSETEAFF
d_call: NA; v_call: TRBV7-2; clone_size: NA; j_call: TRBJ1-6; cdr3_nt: TGTGCCAGCAGCTTAGCGAGAAATCTCGGGGGAGAGAATAATTCACCCCTCCACTTT; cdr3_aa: CASSLARNLGGENNSPLHF
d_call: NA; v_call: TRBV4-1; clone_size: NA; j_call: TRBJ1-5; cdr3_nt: TGCGCCAGCAGCCAAGAGGGCACCCCGTGGGGCAATCAGCCCCAGCATTTT; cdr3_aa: CASSQEGTPWGNQPQHF
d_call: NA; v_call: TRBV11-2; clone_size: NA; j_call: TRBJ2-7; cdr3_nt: TGTGCCAGCAGCCCACAGCGTGGGGGCGTCTACGAGCAGTACTTC; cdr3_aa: CASSPQRGGVYEQYF
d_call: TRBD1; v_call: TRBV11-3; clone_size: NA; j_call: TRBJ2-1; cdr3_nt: TGTGCCAGCAGCTCGGACAGGATCTTTTACAATGAGCAGTTCTTC; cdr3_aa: CASSSDRIFYNEQFF
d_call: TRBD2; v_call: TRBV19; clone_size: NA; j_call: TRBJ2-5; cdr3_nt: TGTGCCAGTACCCAAGGAAGCGGGGGTGCGTACCAAGAGACCCAGTACTTC; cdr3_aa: CASTQGSGGAYQETQYF
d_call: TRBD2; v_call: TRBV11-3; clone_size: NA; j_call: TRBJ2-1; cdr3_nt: TGTGCCAGCAGCTCCGGGACTAGCGGGGGGAGCTCCTACAATGAGCAGTTCTTC; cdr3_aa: CASSSGTSGGSSYNEQFF
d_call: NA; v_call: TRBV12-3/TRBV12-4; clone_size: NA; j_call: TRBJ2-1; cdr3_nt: TGTGCCAGCAGCTCCTTGCCGGACAATGAGCAGTTCTTC; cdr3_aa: CASSSLPDNEQFF
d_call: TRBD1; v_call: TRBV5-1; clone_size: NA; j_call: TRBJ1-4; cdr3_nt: TGCGCCAGCAGCTCCGGGACAGGGAGGGGAGAAACTAATGAAAAACTGTTTTTT; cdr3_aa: CASSSGTGRGETNEKLFF
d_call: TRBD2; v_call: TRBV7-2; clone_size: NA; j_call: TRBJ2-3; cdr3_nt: TGTGCCAGCAGCCCACGAGGAGCGGGATCACGGGCAGATACGCAGTATTTT; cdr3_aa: CASSPRGAGSRADTQYF
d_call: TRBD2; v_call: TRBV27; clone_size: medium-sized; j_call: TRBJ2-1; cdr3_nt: TGTGCCAGCAGTTTACGGGTAGCGGGGGTCGACAATGAGCAGTTCTTC; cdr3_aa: CASSLRVAGVDNEQFF
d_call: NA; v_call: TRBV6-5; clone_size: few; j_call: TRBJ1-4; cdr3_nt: TGTGCCAGTCACAGGGAAGGGGATGAAAAACTGTTTTTT; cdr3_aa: CASHREGDEKLFF
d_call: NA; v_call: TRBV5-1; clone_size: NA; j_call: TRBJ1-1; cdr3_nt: TGCGCCAGCAGCTTGGGAGGCGGGATGAACACTGAAGCTTTCTTT; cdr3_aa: CASSLGGGMNTEAFF
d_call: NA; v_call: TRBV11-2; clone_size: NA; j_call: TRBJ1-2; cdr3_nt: TGTGCCAGCAGCCTTCTGGCTCAGGGGCTTTGGGGCTTGTGGGGCTACACCTTC; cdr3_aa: CASSLLAQGLWGLWGYTF
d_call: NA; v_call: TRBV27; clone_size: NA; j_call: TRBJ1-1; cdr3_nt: TGTGCCAGCAGTTCCCAAGTAGGGGGCACTGAAGCTTTCTTT; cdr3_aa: CASSSQVGGTEAFF
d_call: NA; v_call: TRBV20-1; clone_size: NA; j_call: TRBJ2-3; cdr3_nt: TGCAGTGCTAGAGCTCGGGTTACGCAGTATTTT; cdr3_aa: CSARARVTQYF
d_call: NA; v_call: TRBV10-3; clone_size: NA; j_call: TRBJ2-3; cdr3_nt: TGTGCCATCAGTGGGGCCCGGGGATCAGGCGGGGTCACAGATACGCAGTATTTT; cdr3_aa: CAISGARGSGGVTDTQYF
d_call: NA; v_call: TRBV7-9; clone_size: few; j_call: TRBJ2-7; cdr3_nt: TGTGCCAGCAGCACAGGCAGGGGAGATTACGAGCAGTACTTC; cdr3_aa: CASSTGRGDYEQYF
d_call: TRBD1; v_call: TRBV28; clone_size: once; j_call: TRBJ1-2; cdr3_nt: TGTGCCAGCGATGGACAGGGCCTTTACTATGGCTACACCTTC; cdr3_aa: CASDGQGLYYGYTF
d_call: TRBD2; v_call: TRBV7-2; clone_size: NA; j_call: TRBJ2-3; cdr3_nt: TGTGCCAGCAGCTTACTGCTAGCGGGGAGCACAGATACGCAGTATTTT; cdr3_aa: CASSLLLAGSTDTQYF
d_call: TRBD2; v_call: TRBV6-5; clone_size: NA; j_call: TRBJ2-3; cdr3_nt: TGTGCCAGCAGCGGGGGGAATTCAGATACGCAGTATTTT; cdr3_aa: CASSGGNSDTQYF
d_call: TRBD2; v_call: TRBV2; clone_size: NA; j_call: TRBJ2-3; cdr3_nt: TGTGCCAGCAGTTCAGCGGGGGTCACAGATACGCAGTATTTT; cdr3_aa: CASSSAGVTDTQYF
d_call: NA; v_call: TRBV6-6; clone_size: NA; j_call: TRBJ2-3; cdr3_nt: TGTGCCAGCAGTTCGGGGGAAGATACGCAGTATTTT; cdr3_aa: CASSSGEDTQYF
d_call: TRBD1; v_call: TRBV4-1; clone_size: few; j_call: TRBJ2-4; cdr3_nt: TGCGCCAGCAGCCAAGAACCGGGACAGGTAGCCAAAAACATTCAGTACTTC; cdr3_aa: CASSQEPGQVAKNIQYF
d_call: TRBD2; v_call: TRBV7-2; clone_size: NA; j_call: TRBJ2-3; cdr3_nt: TGTGCCAGCAGCTTAGGAGAGCTAGCGGGGGCGGGGGATACGCAGTATTTT; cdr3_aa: CASSLGELAGAGDTQYF
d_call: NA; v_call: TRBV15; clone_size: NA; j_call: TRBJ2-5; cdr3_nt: TGTGCCACCAGCAGAGACCCCGGGAGGGGGCAGACCCAGTACTTC; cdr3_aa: CATSRDPGRGQTQYF
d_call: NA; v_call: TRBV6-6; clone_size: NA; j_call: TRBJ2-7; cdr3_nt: TGTGCCAGCAGTTACATGAGCGTCCAGTCCTACGAGCAGTACTTC; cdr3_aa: CASSYMSVQSYEQYF
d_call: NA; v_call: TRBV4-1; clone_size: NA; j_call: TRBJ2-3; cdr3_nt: TGCGCCAGCAGCACGCCAAGCGGGCCTGCGGAGGATACGCAGTATTTT; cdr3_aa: CASSTPSGPAEDTQYF
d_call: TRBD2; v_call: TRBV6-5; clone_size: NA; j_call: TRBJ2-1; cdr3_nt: TGTGCCAGCAGTCGAGCGGGGGGCTTTTACAATGAGCAGTTCTTC; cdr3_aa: CASSRAGGFYNEQFF
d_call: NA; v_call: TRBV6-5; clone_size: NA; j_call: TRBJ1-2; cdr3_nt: TGTGCCAGCAGTAAGGCAGGGGCCTATGGCTACACCTTC; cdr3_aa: CASSKAGAYGYTF
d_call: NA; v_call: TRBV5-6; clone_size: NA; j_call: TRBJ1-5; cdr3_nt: TGTGCCAGCAGCTTGACGGACAATAGCAATCAGCCCCAGCATTTT; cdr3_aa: CASSLTDNSNQPQHF
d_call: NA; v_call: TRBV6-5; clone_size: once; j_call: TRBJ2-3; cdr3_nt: TGTGCCAGCAGTTACTCGACTGGGGCGGCACAGTATTTT; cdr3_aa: CASSYSTGAAQYF
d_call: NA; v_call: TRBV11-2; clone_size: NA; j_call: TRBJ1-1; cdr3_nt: TGTGCCAGCAGCCTCCAGGTGCAGAGTACTGAAGCTTTCTTT; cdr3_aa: CASSLQVQSTEAFF
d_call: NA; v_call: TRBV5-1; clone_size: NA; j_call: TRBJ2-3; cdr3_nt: TGCGCCAGCAGCTTGGGGACAGCTAGCACAGATACGCAGTATTTT; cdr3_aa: CASSLGTASTDTQYF
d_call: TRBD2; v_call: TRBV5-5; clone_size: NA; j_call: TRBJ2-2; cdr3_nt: TGTGCCAGCACTTGGGGGGGTCTCACCGGGGAGCTGTTTTTT; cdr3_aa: CASTWGGLTGELFF
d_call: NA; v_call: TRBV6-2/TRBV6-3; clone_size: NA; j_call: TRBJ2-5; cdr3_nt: TGTGCCAGCAGTTCCAGGGCGGAGACCCAGTACTTC; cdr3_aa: CASSSRAETQYF
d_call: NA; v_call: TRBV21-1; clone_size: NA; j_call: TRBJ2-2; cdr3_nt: TGTGCCAGACATAGCGGGGGGGCGCGGACCGGGGAGCTGTTTTTT; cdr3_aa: CARHSGGARTGELFF
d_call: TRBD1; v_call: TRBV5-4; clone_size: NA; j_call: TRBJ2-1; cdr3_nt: TGTGCCAGCAGCACCGCCGGGACAGGGGGAACAATTGAGCAGTTCTTC; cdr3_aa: CASSTAGTGGTIEQFF
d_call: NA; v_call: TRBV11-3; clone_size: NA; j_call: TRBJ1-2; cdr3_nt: TGTGCCAGCAGCCAGGGCTATGGCTACACCTTC; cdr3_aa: CASSQGYGYTF
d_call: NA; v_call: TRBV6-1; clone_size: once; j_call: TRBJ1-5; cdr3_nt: TGTGCCAGCAGTGAACCCAAAACAGCAAATAGCAATCAGCCCCAGCATTTT; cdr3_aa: CASSEPKTANSNQPQHF
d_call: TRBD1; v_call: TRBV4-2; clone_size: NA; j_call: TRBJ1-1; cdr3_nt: TGTGCCAGCAGCCAACATCCGGGACAGGGGCTGAACACTGAAGCTTTCTTT; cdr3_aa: CASSQHPGQGLNTEAFF
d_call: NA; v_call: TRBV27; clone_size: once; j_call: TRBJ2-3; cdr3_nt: TGTGCCAGCAGGTGGGGGGGCTTGGATACGCAGTATTTT; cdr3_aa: CASRWGGLDTQYF
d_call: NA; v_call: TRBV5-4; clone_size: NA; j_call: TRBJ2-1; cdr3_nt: TGTGCCAGCAGCTTATCAAAGCGCGGCAATGAGCAGTTCTTC; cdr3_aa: CASSLSKRGNEQFF
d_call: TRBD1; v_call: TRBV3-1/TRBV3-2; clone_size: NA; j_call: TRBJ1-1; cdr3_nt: TGTGCCAGCAGCCACATACAGGGGATGGCTGAAGCTTTCTTT; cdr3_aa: CASSHIQGMAEAFF
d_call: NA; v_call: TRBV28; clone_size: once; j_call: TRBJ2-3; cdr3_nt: TGTGCCAGCAGTTTAGCGGGGGCTAGCACAGATACGCAGTATTTT; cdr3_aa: CASSLAGASTDTQYF